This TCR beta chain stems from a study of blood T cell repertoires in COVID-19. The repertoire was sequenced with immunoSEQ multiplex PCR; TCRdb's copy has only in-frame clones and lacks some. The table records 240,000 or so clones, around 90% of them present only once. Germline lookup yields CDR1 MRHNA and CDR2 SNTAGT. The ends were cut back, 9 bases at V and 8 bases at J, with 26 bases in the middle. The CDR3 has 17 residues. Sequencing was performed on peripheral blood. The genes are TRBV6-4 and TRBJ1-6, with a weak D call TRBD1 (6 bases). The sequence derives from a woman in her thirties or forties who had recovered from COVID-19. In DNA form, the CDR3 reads TGTGCCAGGATCCTAAGGCGGGGGCACGTACCCTATTCACCCCTCCACTTT. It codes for CARILRRGHVPYSPLHF.